The rows below give T cell receptor beta chains drawn from one sample of a study of blood T cell repertoires in COVID-19. This table comes from immunoSEQ multiplex PCR, and its TCRdb copy is limited to in-frame clones, with some not included. This sample has a few hundred thousand clones, with 82% found just once. Sequencing was carried out using peripheral blood. The receptor source for this set is a woman younger than 30 with acute or convalescent COVID-19. Each CDR3 is given with its conserved first and last residue. D genes are given only for firm matches.

j_call cdr3_length v_call d_call cdr3_aa cdr3_nt
TRBJ2-2 16 TRBV3-1/TRBV3-2 . CASSPIIRRGTGELFF TGTGCCAGCAGCCCCATCATAAGGCGGGGCACCGGGGAGCTGTTTTTT
TRBJ2-1 15 TRBV6-5 TRBD2 CASRTSGILYNEQFF TGTGCCAGCAGGACCAGCGGGATCCTCTACAATGAGCAGTTCTTC
TRBJ2-1 13 TRBV12-3/TRBV12-4 . CASTIGASDEQFF TGTGCCAGCACCATAGGGGCCTCGGATGAGCAGTTCTTC
TRBJ2-3 16 TRBV15 TRBD1 CATSKILTGLPDTQYF TGTGCCACCAGCAAAATCCTGACAGGGTTGCCAGATACGCAGTATTTT
TRBJ2-2 13 TRBV13 . CASSSRGTGELFF TGTGCCAGCAGCTCCAGGGGCACCGGGGAGCTGTTTTTT
TRBJ1-5 13 TRBV27 . CASSSRTFQPQHF TGTGCCAGCAGTTCGAGGACATTTCAGCCCCAGCATTTT
TRBJ1-1 13 TRBV14 . CASSQGIRGAAFF TGTGCCAGCAGCCAAGGAATCCGGGGTGCAGCTTTCTTT
TRBJ2-1 12 TRBV7-2 . CASSLRANEQFF TGTGCCAGCAGCTTACGAGCGAATGAGCAGTTCTTC
TRBJ2-3 14 TRBV7-3 . CASSSRTNTDTQYF TGTGCCAGCAGCTCCAGGACTAATACGGATACGCAGTATTTT
TRBJ2-3 15 TRBV28 TRBD1 CASRIPTGVSDTQYF TGTGCCAGCAGGATACCGACAGGGGTTTCAGATACGCAGTATTTT
TRBJ2-5 16 TRBV7-9 TRBD2 CASSLSSSGNQETQYF TGTGCCAGCAGCTTATCATCTAGCGGGAACCAAGAGACCCAGTACTTC